This TCR beta chain emerged from a study of CD8 T cells in Susac syndrome (dated by TCRdb to between 2018 and 2020). Concerning the study at large: The study used repertoire sequencing to test whether antigen drove CD8+ T cell activation and differentiation in Susac syndrome. The study compared CD8+ T cell repertoire clonality among over ten healthy donors, about 14 Susac syndrome patients and fewer than 19 multiple sclerosis patients. Here is what the overall study found, with its caveats: The number of individuals in the TCR sequencing and HLA analysis was recognized as being relatively small.

Details on this clonotype: It has no known antigen specificity. No base quality information exists; no much larger clone differs at one position.

Peripheral blood CD8+ and CD4+ T cells from healthy donors, Susac syndrome patients and multiple sclerosis patients were profiled by high-throughput TCR beta sequencing. Multiple sclerosis controls were treatment-naive patients with stable or active relapsing-remitting disease fulfilling revised McDonald criteria. Bulk CD8+ and CD4+ T cells were purified by magnetic negative isolation, while CD8+ TEMRA cells were enriched using FACS. Blood was drawn into EDTA tubes, processed within 24 hours, and PBMCs were isolated by density gradient centrifugation. PBMCs intended for TCR sequencing were frozen in liquid nitrogen and were later thawed in a 37 degrees C water bath. A purity of at least 90% was achieved for sorted or isolated CD4+, CD8+ and CD8+ TEMRA cells. The CDR3 measures 13 amino acids from cysteine to phenylalanine. Only the CDR3 DNA is retained, 39 bases long and in frame from the first base. Trimming takes 7 bases from V and 8 bases from J, and the germline ends sit 17 bases apart.

RNA was extracted with the RNeasy kit and roughly 0.5 to 1 ug was reverse transcribed using random hexamers. TCR beta CDR3 regions were amplified with the immunoSEQ multiplex PCR assay covering 54 Vbeta and 13 Jbeta segments. PCR amplification bias was corrected by using a synthetic template baseline for primer optimization and computational correction. Processing in the source paper ran as follows. Reads were annotated to V, D and J genes according to IMGT and were analyzed with immunoSEQ Analyzer, with only productive sequences retained. Clonality was calculated as one minus the Shannon entropy normalized by log2 of the number of productive unique sequences. Public and private clones were assessed among the 100 most prevalent clones of each patient and control. A clone was defined as Susac-specific if it was absent from the healthy and MS cohorts, from over 1,000 published viral clones and from other ImmuneACCESS disease sequences. In-frame beta chains were kept once TCRdb had trimmed the public reads at Q25 with fastp and called clones with MiXCR. Duplicate CDR3 protein sequences are folded into a single record with the most common DNA and genes. TCRdb's processing, not the study's, gives the V and J calls here. In this sample the table shows roughly 400,000 distinct CDR3 sequences, 75% to 90% of which occur a single time. About 0.12% of the sample lies in the top ten.

Sequenced input: CD8+ T cells from PBMCs. The receptor was derived from a human donor with multiple sclerosis. The V and J segments used are TRBV23-1 and TRBJ1-1; the D gene is perhaps TRBD1, from 6 matching bases. TRBV23-1 is noted as an ORF with a role that remains uncertain. The DNA sequence follows: TGCGCCAGCAAAGGGGGGGCGCATAAAGAAGCTTTCTTT. Its product reads: CASKGGAHKEAFF.